The 15 T cell receptor beta chains below were found in one sample sequenced in a study of T cells after yellow fever vaccination. TCRdb called the 5' RACE reads again in MiXCR, with one record for every CDR3 protein. The table has hundreds of thousands of distinct CDR3 sequences, roughly 4.3% seen once. This specimen was PBMCs, taken 5 days after the yellow fever booster vaccination. These receptors all stem from a man between 18 and 29 years old who received the YFV17D yellow fever vaccine.

This clonotype was observed a few times. The J gene is TRBJ1-2, the V gene TRBV12-3 or TRBV12-4; TRBD1 agrees at 8 bases. V lost 5 bases to trimming and J lost 2 bases; unmatched junction nucleotides: 7. This CDR3 region has 15 residues. CDR3 sequence reads: CASSPQDRVNYGYTF. DNA for the CDR3: TGTGCCAGCAGTCCACAGGACAGGGTGAACTATGGCTACACCTTC.

The chain is built from TRBV5-1 and TRBJ2-2; D ambiguous. The CDR3 spans 17 residues. The V end was cut by 5 bases, the J end by 4 bases, with 21 bases between. CDR1 and CDR2 (germline): SGHRS, YFSETQ. DNA for the CDR3: TGCGCCAGCAGGGTGAGTGGACCGCTGCTGGGCACCGGGGAGCTGTTTTTT. Translating gives CASRVSGPLLGTGELFF.

The chain uses TRBV5-1 and TRBJ2-5; 8 bases fit TRBD1. Trimming removed 4 bases from V and 1 base from J; junction bases left unmatched: 9. CDR1 SGHRS and CDR2 YFSETQ come from the germline V gene. The CDR3 consists of 16 residues. As DNA, the CDR3 is TGCGCCAGCAGCCGCGTCGGGACAGGCATCCAAGAGACCCAGTACTTC. As protein: CASSRVGTGIQETQYF.

Ten or more counts support this clonotype. V gene TRBV7-9 combines with J gene TRBJ1-5, with 8 bases fitting TRBD1. This CDR3 spans 16 amino acids. Germline lookup yields CDR1 SEHNR and CDR2 FQNEAQ (reference sequence). CDR3 nucleotides: TGTGCTTCTGACTCAGGGGGCGACTATGGCAATCAGCCCCAGCATTTT. It translates to CASDSGGDYGNQPQHF.

This clonotype has only a few counts. The chain links TRBV7-2 to TRBJ2-3, with 7 bases that match TRBD1. Germline V gene lookup returns CDR1 SGHTA and CDR2 FQGNSA. CDR3 length: 15 residues. The junction had 10 bases not matched to a gene; V was cut back by 5 bases and J by 5 bases. CDR3 region: CASSPPGTVVDTQYF. CDR3 nucleotide sequence: TGTGCCAGCAGCCCGCCCGGGACAGTGGTAGATACGCAGTATTTT.

This clonotype has a handful of counts. Germline is not matched at one junction end, which may reflect a read error. The J gene is TRBJ2-2, the V gene TRBV12-3 or TRBV12-4, with 8 bases identical to TRBD1. This CDR3 spans 16 amino acids. CDR3 sequence reads: CASSREWTGRPGGLFF. Written as DNA, the CDR3 is TGTGCCAGCAGTCGGGAGTGGACAGGGCGGCCCGGGGGGCTGTTTTTT.

This clonotype appeared a few times. This chain links TRBV30 with TRBJ1-1; 8 bases are shared with TRBD1. With V trimmed by 4 bases and J by 7 bases, 8 bases remained unmatched. This CDR3 region has 13 residues. Germline lookup yields CDR1 GTSNPN and CDR2 SVGIG (reference sequence). The CDR3 nucleotides read TGTGCCTGGACCTCGACAGGGGTTGGTGAAGCTTTCTTT. Translating gives CAWTSTGVGEAFF. Full variable domain (rest looked up from reference TRBV30 and TRBJ1-1): SQTIHQWPATLVQPVGSPLSLECTVEGTSNPNLYWYRQAAGRGLQLLFYSVGIGQISSEVPQNLSASRPQDRQFILSSKKLLLSDSGFYLCAWTSTGVGEAFFGQGTRLTVV.

This clonotype was observed a handful of times. The V call is TRBV20-1, the J call TRBJ2-3; D unclear. With 3 bases removed from V and 1 base from J, the gap between germline ends came to 17 bases. CDR1 and CDR2 from the germline V gene are DFQATT and SNEGSKA (reference sequence). The length of the CDR3 is 16 residues. CDR3 coding DNA: TGCAGTGCTAGTGTGGCGTCAGGCCCGGGCACAGATACGCAGTATTTT. It yields the protein CSASVASGPGTDTQYF.

The V call is TRBV3-1, the J call TRBJ1-3, with 8 bases identical to TRBD1. Trimming at V came to 2 bases and at J to 9 bases, leaving 12 bases not matched to a gene. The CDR3 has 16 residues. Germline loops: CDR1 LGHDT, CDR2 YNNKEL (reference sequence). CDR3 region: CASSQSRDRRDGTIYF. As DNA, the CDR3 is TGTGCCAGCAGCCAATCCCGGGACAGGCGTGACGGCACCATATATTTT.

This clonotype was detected a few times. The J gene is TRBJ2-7, the V gene TRBV4-1; 9 nucleotides line up with TRBD2. V lost 4 bases and J lost 3; bases outside the gene matches: 7. This CDR3 comprises 15 residues. Per germline, CDR1 MGHRA and CDR2 YSYEKL. The CDR3, as DNA: TGCGCCAGCAGCCTTGAGGCTAGCGGGAACTACGAGCAGTACTTC. As protein: CASSLEASGNYEQYF.

In DNA form, the CDR3 reads TGTGCCAGCAGTCTTCAGGTTGACGGCTACACCTTC. Translating it yields CASSLQVDGYTF. The chain uses TRBV28 and TRBJ1-2; D is undetermined. The length of the CDR3 is 12 residues. Germline lookup yields CDR1 MDHEN and CDR2 SYDVKM. V was pared by 5 bases and J by 8 bases, with 12 bases between.

The chain couples TRBV7-2 to TRBJ2-1; no clear D. The ends were cut back, 5 bases at V and 8 bases at J, with 13 bases in the middle. This CDR3 contains 13 residues. CDR1 and CDR2 (germline): SGHTA, FQGNSA. CDR3 region: CASSDRPRDEQFF. The CDR3 nucleotides read TGTGCCAGCAGCGACCGTCCCCGGGATGAGCAGTTCTTC.

This rearrangement joins TRBV5-1 to TRBJ2-1; no clear D gene. The CDR3 has 15 residues. V lost 1 base and J 1 base, leaving 9 bases between the germline ends. Germline V gives CDR1 SGHRS, CDR2 YFSETQ. CDR3 coding DNA: TGCGCCAGCAGCTTGCGCCTAGTTTCCTACAATGAGCAGTTCTTC. Residues: CASSLRLVSYNEQFF.

This clonotype was detected only a few times. The chain combines TRBV5-6 with TRBJ2-7; TRBD1 aligns across 9 bases. The ends lost 4 bases at V and 2 bases at J; junction bases unmatched: 7. Germline loops: CDR1 SGHDT, CDR2 YYEEEE. The CDR3 spans 15 residues. The CDR3 DNA sequence: TGTGCCAGCAGCCGGGGCGGGACAGGGCCCTACGAGCAGTACTTC. Translation gives CASSRGGTGPYEQYF.

This clonotype was recorded many times. The chain recombines TRBV27 with TRBJ1-6; D is undetermined. This CDR3 spans 12 amino acids. CDR1 is MNHEY, CDR2 SMNVEV, per germline (reference sequence). Between the trimmed V and J ends, which lost 3 bases and 8 bases, there was a span of 5 bases. The DNA of the CDR3 is TGTGCCAGCAGTTTTGGGGATTCACCCCTCCACTTT. Its protein is CASSFGDSPLHF.